The source of this T cell receptor beta chain is a study of OX40 agonist ivuxolimab in advanced cancers. This CDR3 has 13 residues. Per the germline V gene, CDR1 is SGDLS and CDR2 is YYNGEE. The V end lost 3 bases, the J end lost 4 bases, and 9 bases lay between the germline ends. Assay: immunoSEQ multiplex PCR; the TCRdb copy retains only in-frame clones and omits some. The profile shows roughly 100,000 clones, roughly 80% of them singletons. Material: CD4+ or CD8+ T cells sorted from blood, obtained in a trial of the OX40 agonist ivuxolimab. The V and J genes are TRBV9 and TRBJ2-3; tentatively, D is TRBD1 (5 bases). The source is an adult with an advanced solid tumor such as melanoma, head and neck, liver or kidney cancer. The DNA of the CDR3 is TGTGCCAGCAGCGCCCTAGGGGCAGATACGCAGTATTTT. It yields the protein CASSALGADTQYF.